The 4 T cell receptor beta chains below all came from one sample that was sequenced in a study of CD8+ T cells in alopecia areata. Treatment given: oral pan-JAK inhibitor, 5-10 mg twice daily. Sequencing used cDNA as its template, made by extracting RNA and reverse transcribing it. TCRdb's table, derived via immunoSEQ multiplex PCR, lists solely in-frame clones and lacks some. This sample has about 270,000 clones, with about 62% found just once. The sequences come from CD4+ T cells sorted from blood, collected around week 54, from a patient treated with tofacitinib. Every receptor here comes from a human donor with alopecia areata.

The rearrangement links TRBV29-1 to TRBJ2-5, with 8 bases aligning to TRBD2. The V gene's germline CDR1 is SQVTM and CDR2 ANQGSEA. This CDR3 contains 15 residues. Unmatched junction bases numbered 7, after V lost 4 bases and J lost 0 bases. The CDR3 sequence is CSVVGERGHQETQYF. Written as DNA, the CDR3 is TGCAGCGTTGTGGGGGAGCGGGGGCACCAAGAGACCCAGTACTTC.

The chain joins TRBV7-3 to TRBJ1-6; 7 nucleotides line up with TRBD1. The ends lost 6 bases at V and 9 bases at J; junction bases unmatched: 5. Per the germline V gene, CDR1 is SGHTA and CDR2 is FQGTGA. This CDR3 has 13 amino acids. The CDR3 nucleotides are TGTGCCAGCAGTGTTGACAGGGTTTCACCCCTCCACTTT. Protein product: CASSVDRVSPLHF.

The V call is TRBV7-9, the J call TRBJ1-1, with D maybe TRBD1 (6 bases). V lost 1 base and J 4 bases, leaving 10 bases between the germline ends. Germline values: CDR1 SEHNR, CDR2 FQNEAQ (reference sequence). This CDR3 is 14 amino acids long. CDR3 in DNA: TGTGCCAGCAGCTTAGGGATCAGGGGCACTGAAGCTTTCTTT. Residues: CASSLGIRGTEAFF.

The chain carries TRBV7-9 and TRBJ2-1, with TRBD1 matching 7 bases. Germline trimming cut 11 bases from V and 0 bases from J; bases unmatched to any gene: 7. The germline gives CDR1 SEHNR, CDR2 FQNEAQ (reference sequence). The CDR3 extends over 14 amino acids. CDR3: CAQGGRSSYNEQFF. In nucleotides, the CDR3 is TGTGCCCAAGGGGGCCGCAGCTCCTACAATGAGCAGTTCTTC.